This T cell receptor beta chain was obtained from a study of cytomegalovirus exposure and HLA in healthy donors. PCR employed 60 Vbeta and 13 Jbeta primers. The protocol was immunoSEQ multiplex PCR, while the TCRdb copy is restricted to in-frame clones and leaves out a portion. The sample shows over 80,000 clones, 73% of them seen only once. General observations from the study: TCR beta chains associated with HLA were, in a later analysis, more clonally expanded than equally common others.

In germline, CDR1 is SGHDT, CDR2 YYEEEE. This CDR3 has 13 residues. Trimming took off 4 bases at V and 2 bases at J, with 8 bases between the two ends. In regard to this clone: Its specificity is unknown.

Specimen: PBMCs. The sequence was collected from a man aged 40-49 years in good health and CMV-seronegative. The J gene is TRBJ2-3, the V gene TRBV5-6, with D uncertain. The CDR3, as DNA: TGTGCCAGCAGCCTCCTTCCCACAGATACGCAGTATTTT. This codes for CASSLLPTDTQYF.